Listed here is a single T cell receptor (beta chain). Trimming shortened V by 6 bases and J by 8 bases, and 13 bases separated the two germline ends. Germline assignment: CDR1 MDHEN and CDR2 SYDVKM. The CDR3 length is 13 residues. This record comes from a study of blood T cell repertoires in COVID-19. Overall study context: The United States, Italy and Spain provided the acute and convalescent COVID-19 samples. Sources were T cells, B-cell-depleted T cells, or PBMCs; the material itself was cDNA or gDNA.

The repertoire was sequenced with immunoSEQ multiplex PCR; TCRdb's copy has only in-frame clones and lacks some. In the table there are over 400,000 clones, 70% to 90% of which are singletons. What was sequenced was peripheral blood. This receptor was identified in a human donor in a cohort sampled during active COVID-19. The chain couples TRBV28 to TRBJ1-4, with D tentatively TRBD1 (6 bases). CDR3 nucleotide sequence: TGTGCCAGCAGCTCTGACAGGAGCGAAAAACTGTTTTTT. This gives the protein CASSSDRSEKLFF.